These 10 T cell receptor beta chains share one sample of origin, sequenced in a study of CD8 T cells in Susac syndrome. It was with random hexamers that 0.5 to 1 ug RNA was reverse transcribed. TCRdb fed the immunoSEQ multiplex PCR reads into MiXCR, producing one record per CDR3 protein. The table has about 80,000 distinct CDR3 sequences, just over 90% seen once. Sequencing input: CD4+ T cells from PBMCs. The source is a human donor with Susac syndrome.

The V call is TRBV12-3 or TRBV12-4, the J call TRBJ2-7; 13 nucleotides align to TRBD2. Unmatched junction bases numbered 15, after V lost 2 bases and J lost 2 bases. The CDR3 consists of 20 residues. The CDR3 DNA sequence: TGTGCCAGCAGTTTAAAGTCCAGGGGACTAGCGGGACCCGAACCCTACGAGCAGTACTTC. This codes for CASSLKSRGLAGPEPYEQYF.

V usage is TRBV12-3 or TRBV12-4 and J usage is TRBJ2-7; tentatively, D is TRBD2 (6 bases). Trimming took off 5 bases at V and 2 bases at J, with 16 bases between the two ends. The CDR3 is 15 amino acids. In DNA form, the CDR3 reads TGTGCCAGCAGTATCACCCCGGGAGTCACCTACGAGCAGTACTTC. Its protein is CASSITPGVTYEQYF.

The V gene is TRBV19, the J gene TRBJ1-5; D gene uncertain. V lost 5 bases to trimming and J lost 6 bases, with 5 bases between them. CDR3 length: 11 amino acids. Germline values: CDR1 LNHDA, CDR2 SQIVND (reference sequence). CDR3 sequence (DNA): TGTGCCAGTAGTTCTGGTCAGCCCCAGCATTTT. Translating gives CASSSGQPQHF.

The chain uses TRBV29-1 and TRBJ2-3; TRBD2 might be the D (5 bases). From germline, CDR1 is SQVTM and CDR2 ANQGSEA. V gave up 4 bases and J gave up 5 bases, with 10 bases separating them. The CDR3 runs 12 residues. The CDR3 here is CSVGWAGDTQYF. Here the CDR3 DNA reads TGCAGCGTTGGTTGGGCGGGAGATACGCAGTATTTT.

This chain's CDR3 is CASRGARTTEAFF. The DNA of the CDR3 is TGTGCCAGCCGTGGGGCCCGGACGACTGAAGCTTTCTTT. The genes are TRBV12-3 or TRBV12-4 and TRBJ1-1; a weak D match, TRBD1 (5 bases). The CDR3 sequence is 13 residues long. V was pared by 8 bases and J by 5 bases, with 15 bases between.

V usage is TRBV20-1 and J usage is TRBJ1-2; D not certain. The V end was cut by 6 bases, the J end by 4 bases, with 18 bases between. The CDR3 is 14 residues long. Germline V gene sequence: CDR1 DFQATT, CDR2 SNEGSKA (reference sequence). The CDR3 bases are TGCAGTGCCCGACATACGGGGTTAGGCTATGGCTACACCTTC. It yields the protein CSARHTGLGYGYTF.

The J gene is TRBJ2-1, the V gene TRBV5-1, with 7 bases identical to TRBD1. The germline CDR1 and CDR2 sequences are SGHRS and YFSETQ. This CDR3 comprises 14 residues. Losses at the gene ends were 4 bases for V and 5 bases for J; bases not matched to a gene: 6. The CDR3 sequence is CASSQGQNHNEQFF. The CDR3 DNA sequence: TGCGCCAGCAGCCAGGGACAGAATCACAATGAGCAGTTCTTC.

This sequence joins TRBV5-8 and TRBJ1-2; a possible D gene is TRBD1 (6 bases). The ends were cut back, 3 bases at V and 2 bases at J, with 23 bases in the middle. Per the germline V gene, CDR1 is SGHTS and CDR2 is YDEGEE. The CDR3 sequence is 18 residues long. The CDR3 here is CASSSILRQAEANYGYTF. DNA for the CDR3: TGTGCCAGCAGCTCGATCTTGCGACAGGCCGAAGCGAACTATGGCTACACCTTC.

The V call is TRBV28, the J call TRBJ1-5; 9 positions match TRBD1. The length of the CDR3 is 16 residues. The J segment lost 4 bases and the V segment lost 4 bases, leaving 8 bases of the junction unmatched. Germline V CDR1 and CDR2: MDHEN, SYDVKM. CDR3 sequence reads: CASSSPWDRENQPQHF. In DNA, the CDR3 is TGTGCCAGCAGTTCCCCGTGGGACAGGGAGAATCAGCCCCAGCATTTT.

The chain recombines TRBV4-2 with TRBJ2-5; D assignment may be TRBD1 or TRBD2 (5 bases each). This CDR3 spans 18 amino acids. V dropped 1 base and J dropped 0 bases, with 18 bases sitting between them. Germline V gene lookup returns CDR1 LGHNA and CDR2 YNFKEQ. The CDR3 here is CASSQAQGTGSYQETQYF. DNA for the CDR3: TGTGCCAGCAGCCAAGCTCAAGGGACCGGTTCGTACCAAGAGACCCAGTACTTC.